Shown below are 5 T cell receptor beta chains from a single sample sequenced in a study of technical replicates of blood from a handful of donors. The protocol was immunoSEQ multiplex PCR, while the TCRdb copy is restricted to in-frame clones and leaves out a portion. The data show some 62,000 clones, with around 87% seen just once and roughly 5.6% held by the top ten. Sequencing input: PBMCs. All receptors derive from a human donor in good health. Some clones in this sample may be carry-over from other donors' samples.

The chain joins TRBV5-6 to TRBJ1-4; 9 bases map to TRBD1. The length of the CDR3 is 15 residues. Germline trimming cut 0 bases from V and 6 bases from J; bases unmatched to any gene: 3. Per germline, CDR1 SGHDT and CDR2 YYEEEE. CDR3 protein: CASSLEQGADEKLFF. The CDR3 DNA sequence: TGTGCCAGCAGCTTGGAACAGGGGGCGGATGAAAAACTGTTTTTT. The complete variable domain, with remaining parts taken from reference TRBV5-6 and TRBJ1-4, reads DAGVTQSPTHLIKTRGQQVTLRCSPKSGHDTVSWYQQALGQGPQFIFQYYEEEERQRGNFPDRFSGHQFPNYSSELNVNALLLGDSALYLCASSLEQGADEKLFFGSGTQLSVL.

The gene calls are TRBV19 and TRBJ1-2; perhaps TRBD1 as D (6 bases). This CDR3 has 13 residues. Germline V gives CDR1 LNHDA, CDR2 SQIVND (reference sequence). V was cut by 5 bases and J by 7 bases, with 14 bases left in between. Here the CDR3 reads CASSATGKLGYTF. The CDR3, as DNA: TGTGCCAGTAGTGCTACAGGGAAGCTTGGCTACACCTTC.

The rearrangement joins TRBV4-3 to TRBJ2-1, with a weak D call TRBD1 (5 bases). Germline-derived CDR1 and CDR2 are LGHNA and YSLEER. V was shortened by 0 bases and J by 12 bases, with 9 bases between the two germline ends. This CDR3 is built from 12 residues. As DNA, the CDR3 is TGCGCCAGCAGCCAAGATAGGGGTGGGCAGTTCTTC. Amino acid sequence: CASSQDRGGQFF.

This rearrangement joins TRBV9 to TRBJ2-5; 10 positions agree with TRBD1. Germline V gives CDR1 SGDLS, CDR2 YYNGEE. This CDR3 is built from 19 residues. Trimming at V came to 4 bases and at J to 2 bases, leaving 17 bases not matched to a gene. CDR3 residues: CASSRRQGTGAGGQETQYF. The CDR3, as DNA: TGTGCCAGCAGCAGACGACAGGGGACAGGGGCTGGTGGGCAAGAGACCCAGTACTTC.

The chain is built from TRBV7-9 and TRBJ2-3; maybe TRBD1 (6 bases). Per germline, CDR1 SEHNR and CDR2 FQNEAQ (reference sequence). V was shortened by 4 bases and J by 3 bases, with 17 bases between the two germline ends. The CDR3 is 16 amino acids. CDR3 in DNA: TGTGCCAGCAGCTCAGGGGTGACAGGCTTAACAGATACGCAGTATTTT. This translates into CASSSGVTGLTDTQYF. The whole variable domain, remainder taken from reference TRBV7-9 and TRBJ2-3, is DTGVSQNPRHKITKRGQNVTFRCDPISEHNRLYWYRQTLGQGPEFLTYFQNEAQLEKSRLLSDRFSAERPKGSFSTLEIQRTEQGDSAMYLCASSSGVTGLTDTQYFGPGTRLTVL.